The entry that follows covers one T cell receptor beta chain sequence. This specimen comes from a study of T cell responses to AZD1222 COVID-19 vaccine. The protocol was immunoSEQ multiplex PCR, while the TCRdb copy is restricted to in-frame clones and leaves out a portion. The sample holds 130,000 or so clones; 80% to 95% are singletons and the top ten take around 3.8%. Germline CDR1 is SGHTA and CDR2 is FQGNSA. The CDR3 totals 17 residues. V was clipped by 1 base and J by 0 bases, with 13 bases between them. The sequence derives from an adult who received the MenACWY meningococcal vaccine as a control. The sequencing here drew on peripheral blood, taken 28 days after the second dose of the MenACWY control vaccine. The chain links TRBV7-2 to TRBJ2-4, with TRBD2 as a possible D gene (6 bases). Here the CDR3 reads CASSLGGVAIAKNIQYF. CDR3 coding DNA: TGTGCCAGCAGCTTAGGGGGGGTTGCGATAGCCAAAAACATTCAGTACTTC.